Described below is a single T cell receptor beta chain sequence and its context. Its cognate antigen has yet to be identified. No per-base quality is available; no much larger clone lies one base away. There are 14 amino acids in the CDR3, from cysteine to phenylalanine inclusive. Only the CDR3 region is kept as DNA, spanning 42 bases read in frame from base 1. The V end gives up 3 bases and the J end 2 bases, leaving 3 bases in the junction not matched to a gene. Taken from the germline V gene, the CDR1 and CDR2 loops are SGDLS and YYNGEE. Patients with autoimmune disease history or receiving systemic immunosuppression were excluded from the trial. In every dose cohort, peripheral blood was drawn for TCR sequencing at baseline, cycle 4 day 1, and cycle 7 day 1. Samples were obtained from an open-label, multicenter, first-in-human phase I dose-escalation trial of ivuxolimab. The trial enrolled adults with locally advanced or metastatic head and neck squamous cell, hepatocellular, melanoma or renal cell carcinoma. Before TCR sequencing, CD4+ and CD8+ T cells were separately sorted from peripheral blood.

To sequence the TCRbeta CDR3 region, genomic DNA was isolated from the sorted cells. The immunoSEQ Assay was used for sequencing of TCRbeta CDR3 regions. This is the immuneACCESS table as TCRdb keeps it, with only in-frame sequences that have V and J called. A part of the clones is gone; compared with another copy, unresolved V genes explain less than half, and the rest is unexplained. A total of approximately 7,200 clones appear in this sample, about 76% of them only once. The ten top clones hold around 25% of the sample. This sample is drawn from a study of OX40 agonist ivuxolimab in advanced cancers. About the study as a whole: Ivuxolimab, which targeted the costimulatory receptor OX40 (CD134), was an agonistic, fully human IgG2 monoclonal antibody. Intravenous ivuxolimab was administered to patients every 2 weeks at six dose levels: 0.01, 0.1, 0.3, 1.5, 3 and 10 mg/kg. Of the approximately 54 patients in dose escalation, about 20 had hepatocellular carcinoma, roughly 15 had melanoma, 9 had renal cell carcinoma and 9 had head and neck cancer. A male proportion of around 81% and a mean age of 60 years, ranging from roughly 23 to 85, were recorded for the dose-escalation cohort. Patients were allowed to have had prior anti-PD-1, anti-PD-L1 or anti-CTLA-4 therapy, and roughly two fifths of the dose-escalation patients had been treated with checkpoint inhibitors. Partial responses occurred in three dose-escalation patients: two with cutaneous melanoma and one with hepatocellular carcinoma. The purpose of peripheral TCRbeta sequencing was to test whether ivuxolimab changed TCR sequence diversity and led to clonal T-cell expansion. The monotherapy dose-escalation portion (N ≈ 57 patients) of the phase I ivuxolimab trial is reported in the paper. What the study reported, not specific to this receptor: Low levels of normalized T-cell clonal expansion were also shown by some nonresponding patients. In the 0.1-3.0 mg/kg groups, partial responders had among the lowest normalized peripheral clonal expansion, particularly in CD8+ T cells. Which antigens the clonally expanded peripheral T cells were specific for was not determined. At doses of 0.1 to 3.0 mg/kg, clonal expansion of both CD4+ and CD8+ blood T cells was observed from baseline to week 6. After ivuxolimab, more expanded clones were found on average in CD8+ T cells than in CD4+ T cells.

The specimen comprised CD4+ or CD8+ T cells sorted from blood, sampled in a trial of the OX40 agonist ivuxolimab. The sequence is built from TRBV9 and TRBJ1-1, with TRBD1 matching 8 junction bases. The sequence was obtained from an adult with an advanced solid tumor such as melanoma, head and neck, liver or kidney cancer. The encoded CDR3 is CASSAGQANTEAFF. In nucleotide form, the sequence is TGTGCCAGCAGCGCGGGACAGGCCAACACTGAAGCTTTCTTT.